This T cell receptor (beta chain) stems from a study of CD8 T cells in ankylosing spondylitis (dated by TCRdb to 2016 to 2017). With respect to the entire study: To find TCR variants linked to disease, the study profiled T cell receptor beta repertoires in ankylosing spondylitis patients and healthy donors. The whole study cohort included some 100 healthy donors and roughly 24 ankylosing spondylitis patients. Peripheral blood samples were taken, and synovial fluid was additionally collected from ankylosing spondylitis patients.

Overall results and qualifications from the work: Some TCR beta motif variants had previously been reported in synovial fluid and blood of reactive arthritis patients, which suggested common disease-initiation mechanisms. The disease-linked clones had a CD8+ phenotype and were found at relatively low frequencies in peripheral blood. A TCR beta motif of several highly homologous amino acid variants appeared characteristic of blood from ankylosing spondylitis patients. The disease-linked clones were reported to be significantly enriched in matched synovial fluid samples from ankylosing spondylitis patients.

Ten or more counts support this clonotype. Its antigen remains undetermined. No quality values exist for individual bases; no much larger clone is one base distant. The sequencer was an Illumina HiSeq 2500. Quantitative 5'-RACE with molecular barcodes was used to prepare TCR beta libraries. The authors' pipeline ran thus. A new computational method based on a probabilistic model of VDJ rearrangement was used to identify disease-linked TCR variants. TCRdb handled the public reads itself, with Q25 trimming in fastp and clone calling in MiXCR, and kept productive beta chains. Records with the same CDR3 protein are collapsed into one entry carrying the most frequent genes and DNA. The V and J calls and clone size are TCRdb's, not the authors'. The table for this sample lists 100,000 to 150,000 distinct CDR3 sequences; about a tenth of them were counted only once. In total, the top ten clones hold 2.5% to 3.5% of the sample.

According to the germline V gene (reference sequence), CDR1 reads SGHAT and CDR2 reads FQDESV. V loses 3 bases, J loses 0 bases, and the germline ends lie 21 bases apart. Its CDR3 holds 19 amino acids, cysteine through phenylalanine. CDR3 DNA only is kept here, 57 bases in frame from base 1. The source material was blood, either unsorted or a sorted T cell fraction (not recorded which). The V and J genes are TRBV11-1 and TRBJ2-1, and possibly TRBD2, on 5 matching bases. The source is a male donor with ankylosing spondylitis or in good health (not recorded which). The base sequence is TGTGCCAGCAGCTTCGCCCGCGCGGACTCCCTAAGCTCCTACAATGAGCAGTTCTTC. The encoded protein is CASSFARADSLSSYNEQFF.